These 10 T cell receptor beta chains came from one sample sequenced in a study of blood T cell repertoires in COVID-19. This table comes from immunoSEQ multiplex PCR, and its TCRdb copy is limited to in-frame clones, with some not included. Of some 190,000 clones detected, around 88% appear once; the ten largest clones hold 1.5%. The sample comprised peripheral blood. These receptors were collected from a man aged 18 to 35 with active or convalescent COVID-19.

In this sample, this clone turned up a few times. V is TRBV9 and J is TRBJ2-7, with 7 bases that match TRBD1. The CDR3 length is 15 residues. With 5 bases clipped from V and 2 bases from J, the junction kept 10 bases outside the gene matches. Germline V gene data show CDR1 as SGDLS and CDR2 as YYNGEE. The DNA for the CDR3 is TGTGCCAGCAGTGGCTTCGGGACAGCAACCTACGAGCAGTACTTC. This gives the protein CASSGFGTATYEQYF. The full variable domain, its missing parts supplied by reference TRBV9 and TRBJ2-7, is DSGVTQTPKHLITATGQRVTLRCSPRSGDLSVYWYQQSLDQGLQFLIQYYNGEERAKGNILERFSAQQFPDLHSELNLSSLELGDSALYFCASSGFGTATYEQYFGPGTRLTVT.

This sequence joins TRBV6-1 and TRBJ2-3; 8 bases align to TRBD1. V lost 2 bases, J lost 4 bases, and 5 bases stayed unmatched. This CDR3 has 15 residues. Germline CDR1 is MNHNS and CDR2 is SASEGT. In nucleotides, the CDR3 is TGTGCCAGCAGTGAAACAGGGGGTACCCCAGATACGCAGTATTTT. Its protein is CASSETGGTPDTQYF.

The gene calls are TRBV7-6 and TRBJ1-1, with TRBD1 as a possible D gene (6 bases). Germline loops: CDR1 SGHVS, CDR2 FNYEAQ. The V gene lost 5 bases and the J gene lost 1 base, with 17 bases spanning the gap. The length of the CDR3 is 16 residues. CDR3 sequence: CASSKRQALTNTEAFF. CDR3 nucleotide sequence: TGTGCCAGCAGCAAGAGACAGGCACTAACGAACACTGAAGCTTTCTTT.

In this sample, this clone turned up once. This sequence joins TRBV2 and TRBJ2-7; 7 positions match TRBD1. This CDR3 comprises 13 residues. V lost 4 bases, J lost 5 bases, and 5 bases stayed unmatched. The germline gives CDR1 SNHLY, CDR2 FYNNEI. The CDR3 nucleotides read TGTGCCAGCAGTGGACAGGGCTGGCACGAGCAGTACTTC. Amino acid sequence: CASSGQGWHEQYF.

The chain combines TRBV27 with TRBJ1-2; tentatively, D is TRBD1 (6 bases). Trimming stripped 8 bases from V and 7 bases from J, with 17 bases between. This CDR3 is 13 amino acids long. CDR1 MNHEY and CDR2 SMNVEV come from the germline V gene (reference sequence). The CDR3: CASSPLQGSGYTF. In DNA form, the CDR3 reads TGTGCCAGCTCCCCCCTACAGGGTTCTGGCTACACCTTC.

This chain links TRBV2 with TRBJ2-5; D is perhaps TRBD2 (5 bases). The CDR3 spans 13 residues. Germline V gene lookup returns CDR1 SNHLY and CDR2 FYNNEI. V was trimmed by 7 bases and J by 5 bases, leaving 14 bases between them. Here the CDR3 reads CASMRWPGETQYF. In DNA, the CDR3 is TGTGCCAGCATGCGATGGCCGGGGGAGACCCAGTACTTC.

The CDR3 region is CASSLRDRENTEAFF. In nucleotides, the CDR3 is TGTGCCAGCAGCTTAAGGGACAGGGAGAACACTGAAGCTTTCTTT. The J gene is TRBJ1-1, the V gene TRBV7-3, with 9 nucleotides matching TRBD1. The junction had 1 base not matched to a gene; V was cut back by 1 base and J by 1 base. The germline V gene encodes CDR1 SGHTA and CDR2 FQGTGA. This CDR3 contains 15 residues.

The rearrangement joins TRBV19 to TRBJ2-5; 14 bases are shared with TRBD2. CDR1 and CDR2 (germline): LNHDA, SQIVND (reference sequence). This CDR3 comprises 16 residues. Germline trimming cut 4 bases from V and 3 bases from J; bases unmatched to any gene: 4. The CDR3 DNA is TGTGCCAGTAGTAACCGACTAGCGGGAGGGGAAGAGACCCAGTACTTC. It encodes CASSNRLAGGEETQYF.

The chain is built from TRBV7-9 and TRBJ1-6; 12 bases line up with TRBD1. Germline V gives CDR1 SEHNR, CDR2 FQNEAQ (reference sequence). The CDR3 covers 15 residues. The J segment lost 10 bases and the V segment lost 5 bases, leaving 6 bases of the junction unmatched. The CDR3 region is CASSEGTGGGSPLHF. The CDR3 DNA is TGTGCCAGCAGCGAGGGGACAGGGGGCGGCTCACCCCTCCACTTT.

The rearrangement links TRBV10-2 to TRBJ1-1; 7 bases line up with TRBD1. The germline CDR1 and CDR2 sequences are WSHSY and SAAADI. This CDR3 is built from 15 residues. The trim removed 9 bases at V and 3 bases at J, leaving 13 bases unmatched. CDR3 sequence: CASKYAGTVDTEAFF. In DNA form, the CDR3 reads TGCGCCAGTAAATACGCCGGGACAGTCGACACTGAAGCTTTCTTT.